These T cell receptor beta chains were read from a single sample in a study of cytomegalovirus exposure and HLA in healthy donors. TCRdb keeps only in-frame clones here, not all; method: immunoSEQ multiplex PCR. Found here are about 150,000 clones, just under 80% of them singletons; the top ten hold 1%. What was sequenced was PBMCs. The receptors shown here come from a woman in her fifties or sixties in good health and CMV-seropositive. Each CDR3 is given with its conserved first and last residue. D genes are given only for firm matches. The size field is filled for only some rows; it gives once, few, many or a size class.

D gene: NA; J gene: TRBJ2-7; clone size: once; V gene: TRBV15; CDR3 DNA: TGTGCCACCAGCTCTTCTCAGTCCTCTCCCTCCTACGAGCAGTACTTC; CDR3 protein: CATSSSQSSPSYEQYF
D gene: NA; J gene: TRBJ2-2; clone size: NA; V gene: TRBV9; CDR3 DNA: TGTGCCAGCAGCGACTCGCGGGGGAACACCGGGGAGCTGTTTTTT; CDR3 protein: CASSDSRGNTGELFF
D gene: NA; J gene: TRBJ2-7; clone size: NA; V gene: TRBV6-1; CDR3 DNA: TGTGCCAGCAGTGTACAGGGCGACGAGCAGTACTTC; CDR3 protein: CASSVQGDEQYF
D gene: NA; J gene: TRBJ1-5; clone size: NA; V gene: TRBV23-1; CDR3 DNA: TGCGCCAGCAGTCAATCATGGCAGGGGTGTCAGCCCCAGCATTTT; CDR3 protein: CASSQSWQGCQPQHF
D gene: NA; J gene: TRBJ2-7; clone size: NA; V gene: TRBV4-2; CDR3 DNA: TGTGCCAGCAGCCAAGAAGCGCTATCCTACGAGCAGTACTTC; CDR3 protein: CASSQEALSYEQYF
D gene: NA; J gene: TRBJ1-1; clone size: NA; V gene: TRBV7-2; CDR3 DNA: TGTGCCAGCAGCCCCGCGGGTGGCATGAACACTGAAGCTTTCTTT; CDR3 protein: CASSPAGGMNTEAFF
D gene: NA; J gene: TRBJ2-7; clone size: few; V gene: TRBV19; CDR3 DNA: TGTGCCAGTAGTCCGGACAGCCCCTACGAGCAGTACTTC; CDR3 protein: CASSPDSPYEQYF
D gene: NA; J gene: TRBJ1-1; clone size: NA; V gene: TRBV19; CDR3 DNA: TGTGCCAGTAGTATAAACACCATTAATGAAGCTTTCTTT; CDR3 protein: CASSINTINEAFF
D gene: NA; J gene: TRBJ2-7; clone size: NA; V gene: TRBV18; CDR3 DNA: TGTGCCAGCTCACTATCAGGGACTCGCTCCTACGAGCAGTACTTC; CDR3 protein: CASSLSGTRSYEQYF
D gene: NA; J gene: TRBJ2-7; clone size: NA; V gene: TRBV6-6; CDR3 DNA: TGTGCCAGCAGTTACTTGGCAGGGTTGGTCGAGCAGTACTTC; CDR3 protein: CASSYLAGLVEQYF
D gene: TRBD1; J gene: TRBJ2-2; clone size: once; V gene: TRBV4-2; CDR3 DNA: TGTGCCAGCAGCGGTACCCTGGGGGGACAGGGGGAAAGGACCGGGGAGCTGTTTTTT; CDR3 protein: CASSGTLGGQGERTGELFF
D gene: NA; J gene: TRBJ1-2; clone size: NA; V gene: TRBV6-4; CDR3 DNA: TGTGCCAGCAGTGACTCTCAGGGCGGCTACACCTTC; CDR3 protein: CASSDSQGGYTF
D gene: NA; J gene: TRBJ1-2; clone size: NA; V gene: TRBV2; CDR3 DNA: TGTGCCAGGACAGGATTGGGCCTCTATGGCTACACCTTC; CDR3 protein: CARTGLGLYGYTF
D gene: NA; J gene: TRBJ1-6; clone size: few; V gene: TRBV6-5; CDR3 DNA: TGTGCCAGCAGGGGATTGACAGGACATAATTCACCCCTCCACTTT; CDR3 protein: CASRGLTGHNSPLHF
D gene: NA; J gene: TRBJ1-3; clone size: NA; V gene: TRBV7-2; CDR3 DNA: TGTGCCAGCAGCTCTCTAGTCCAAGCTGGAAACACCATATATTTT; CDR3 protein: CASSSLVQAGNTIYF
D gene: NA; J gene: TRBJ1-2; clone size: NA; V gene: TRBV28; CDR3 DNA: TGTGCCAGCAGTGCAGCCAGGGAGGGCTATGGCTACACCTTC; CDR3 protein: CASSAAREGYGYTF
D gene: NA; J gene: TRBJ2-6; clone size: once; V gene: TRBV27; CDR3 DNA: TGTGCCAGCAGTTTGTCGGGAGCTGGGGCCAACGTCCTGACTTTC; CDR3 protein: CASSLSGAGANVLTF
D gene: NA; J gene: TRBJ1-1; clone size: once; V gene: TRBV7-8; CDR3 DNA: TGTGCCAGCAGTCAGGGAGGTTGGACTGAAGCTTTCTTT; CDR3 protein: CASSQGGWTEAFF
D gene: TRBD1; J gene: TRBJ1-5; clone size: NA; V gene: TRBV2; CDR3 DNA: TGTGCCAGCAGTGGGGACAGGGTTATTCAGCCCCAGCATTTT; CDR3 protein: CASSGDRVIQPQHF
D gene: NA; J gene: TRBJ2-2; clone size: NA; V gene: TRBV18; CDR3 DNA: TGTGCCAGCTCACCAAGTGCGGGGACGAACACCGGGGAGCTGTTTTTT; CDR3 protein: CASSPSAGTNTGELFF
D gene: TRBD1; J gene: TRBJ1-2; clone size: once; V gene: TRBV5-1; CDR3 DNA: TGCGCCAGCAGCTCCGGGACAGGGGGTATAGGCTACACCTTC; CDR3 protein: CASSSGTGGIGYTF
D gene: NA; J gene: TRBJ2-3; clone size: NA; V gene: TRBV28; CDR3 DNA: TGTGCCAGCAGTTCGGTCCCAGATACGCAGTATTTT; CDR3 protein: CASSSVPDTQYF
D gene: TRBD2; J gene: TRBJ2-3; clone size: NA; V gene: TRBV7-2; CDR3 DNA: TGTGCCAGCAGCTTAAACGCGGCGGGACTAGTATCGGATACGCAGTATTTT; CDR3 protein: CASSLNAAGLVSDTQYF
D gene: TRBD1; J gene: TRBJ1-4; clone size: NA; V gene: TRBV19; CDR3 DNA: TGTGCCAGTAGTACTTCCGGGACAGGATTAACAACTAATGAAAAACTGTTTTTT; CDR3 protein: CASSTSGTGLTTNEKLFF
D gene: NA; J gene: TRBJ2-7; clone size: NA; V gene: TRBV28; CDR3 DNA: TGTGCCAGCACTCCTAACCCAGGGCGAAAGCAGTACTTC; CDR3 protein: CASTPNPGRKQYF
D gene: NA; J gene: TRBJ2-6; clone size: NA; V gene: TRBV6-1; CDR3 DNA: TGTGCCAGCCTACAGGGTGCTGGGGCCAACGTCCTGACTTTC; CDR3 protein: CASLQGAGANVLTF
D gene: TRBD2; J gene: TRBJ2-1; clone size: NA; V gene: TRBV27; CDR3 DNA: TGTGCCAGCAGTTTATCGGGCGGGAGCTCCTACAATGAGCAGTTCTTC; CDR3 protein: CASSLSGGSSYNEQFF
D gene: NA; J gene: TRBJ2-7; clone size: NA; V gene: TRBV4-3; CDR3 DNA: TGCGCCAGCAGCCTACTGGGGGGGGCCGAGCAGTACTTC; CDR3 protein: CASSLLGGAEQYF
D gene: NA; J gene: TRBJ1-1; clone size: NA; V gene: TRBV9; CDR3 DNA: TGTGCCAGCAGCGTCGACAAGGCCAACACTGAAGCTTTCTTT; CDR3 protein: CASSVDKANTEAFF
D gene: TRBD1; J gene: TRBJ1-1; clone size: NA; V gene: TRBV6-6; CDR3 DNA: TGTGCCAGCACCCGGACAGGGGGGACTGAAGCTTTCTTT; CDR3 protein: CASTRTGGTEAFF
D gene: TRBD1; J gene: TRBJ2-7; clone size: NA; V gene: TRBV27; CDR3 DNA: TGTGCCAGCAGTTTAATAGGTGGGACAGGCTACGAGCAGTACTTC; CDR3 protein: CASSLIGGTGYEQYF
D gene: TRBD1; J gene: TRBJ1-6; clone size: NA; V gene: TRBV7-9; CDR3 DNA: TGTTCCAGCAGCACGACAGGGGCGAACTATAATTCACCCCTCCACTTT; CDR3 protein: CSSSTTGANYNSPLHF
D gene: TRBD2; J gene: TRBJ2-7; clone size: NA; V gene: TRBV27; CDR3 DNA: TGTGCCAGCATGGGGTCCCCTTTTTTGCGGGGGGAGAATTGGCAGTACTTC; CDR3 protein: CASMGSPFLRGENWQYF
D gene: NA; J gene: TRBJ1-1; clone size: NA; V gene: TRBV7-2; CDR3 DNA: TGTGCCAGCAGAATTCTGGGGGCGAACACTGAAGCTTTCTTT; CDR3 protein: CASRILGANTEAFF
D gene: NA; J gene: TRBJ1-1; clone size: NA; V gene: TRBV21-1; CDR3 DNA: TGTGCCAGCAGCCCGGATCGGGGGTTAAGGGCTTTCTTT; CDR3 protein: CASSPDRGLRAFF
D gene: NA; J gene: TRBJ2-2; clone size: NA; V gene: TRBV7-6; CDR3 DNA: TGTGCCAGCAGCTTAGCGGGAGAGGTCACCGGGGAGCTGTTTTTT; CDR3 protein: CASSLAGEVTGELFF
D gene: TRBD1; J gene: TRBJ2-6; clone size: NA; V gene: TRBV9; CDR3 DNA: TGTGCCAGCAGCGCGACAGGGAGTATTAGCTCTGGGGCCAACGTCCTGACTTTC; CDR3 protein: CASSATGSISSGANVLTF
D gene: TRBD2; J gene: TRBJ2-3; clone size: once; V gene: TRBV5-1; CDR3 DNA: TGCGCCAGCAGCCGGAGGACTAGCGGGGGGGACACAGATACGCAGTATTTT; CDR3 protein: CASSRRTSGGDTDTQYF
D gene: TRBD2; J gene: TRBJ2-5; clone size: NA; V gene: TRBV28; CDR3 DNA: TGTGCCAGCAGTTTAGGGGGGGAGGGGGAGACCCAGTACTTC; CDR3 protein: CASSLGGEGETQYF
D gene: NA; J gene: TRBJ2-3; clone size: NA; V gene: TRBV28; CDR3 DNA: TGTGCCAGCAGTTTCGGGACAGCGGGCCTCACAGATACGCAGTATTTT; CDR3 protein: CASSFGTAGLTDTQYF
D gene: TRBD2; J gene: TRBJ2-1; clone size: NA; V gene: TRBV7-9; CDR3 DNA: TGTGCCAGCAGCTTGACTAGCGGGGGGTACCATGAGCAGTTCTTC; CDR3 protein: CASSLTSGGYHEQFF
D gene: NA; J gene: TRBJ2-1; clone size: NA; V gene: TRBV5-5; CDR3 DNA: TGTGCCAGCAGCTTGGAATGGCAGGGTTATAATGAGCAGTTCTTC; CDR3 protein: CASSLEWQGYNEQFF
D gene: TRBD2; J gene: TRBJ2-7; clone size: NA; V gene: TRBV6-5; CDR3 DNA: TGTGCCAGCAGCCCTACTAGCGGTCGGTTCTACGAGCAGTACTTC; CDR3 protein: CASSPTSGRFYEQYF
D gene: NA; J gene: TRBJ2-7; clone size: NA; V gene: TRBV7-2; CDR3 DNA: TGTGCCAGCAGCTCCCCCTTCCGGGAGCAGTACTTC; CDR3 protein: CASSSPFREQYF
D gene: NA; J gene: TRBJ1-5; clone size: NA; V gene: TRBV5-6; CDR3 DNA: TGTGCCAGCAGCTTGGGAGAGAACCATCAGCCCCAGCATTTT; CDR3 protein: CASSLGENHQPQHF
D gene: NA; J gene: TRBJ2-3; clone size: NA; V gene: TRBV7-9; CDR3 DNA: TGTGCCAGCAGCTTAGAAGTGTCAGTATCAGATACGCAGTATTTT; CDR3 protein: CASSLEVSVSDTQYF
D gene: TRBD2; J gene: TRBJ2-1; clone size: NA; V gene: TRBV25-1; CDR3 DNA: TGTGCCAGCAGTGAATCGACTAGCGTCTACAATGAGCAGTTCTTC; CDR3 protein: CASSESTSVYNEQFF
D gene: NA; J gene: TRBJ1-2; clone size: NA; V gene: TRBV5-4; CDR3 DNA: TGTGCCAGCAGTACCGGGACGGGGGGCGTCTATGGCTACACCTTC; CDR3 protein: CASSTGTGGVYGYTF
D gene: NA; J gene: TRBJ1-2; clone size: NA; V gene: TRBV19; CDR3 DNA: TGTGCCAGTAGTTCCGACAGGTACCGCTATGGCTACACCTTC; CDR3 protein: CASSSDRYRYGYTF
D gene: NA; J gene: TRBJ1-6; clone size: NA; V gene: TRBV28; CDR3 DNA: TGTGCCAGCAGAAGGACTCAAGGCGGGTATAATTCACCCCTCCACTTT; CDR3 protein: CASRRTQGGYNSPLHF
D gene: NA; J gene: TRBJ2-7; clone size: NA; V gene: TRBV19; CDR3 DNA: TGTGCCAGTACCCTCTCGGACAGCGGCGAGCAGTACTTC; CDR3 protein: CASTLSDSGEQYF
D gene: TRBD1; J gene: TRBJ1-1; clone size: NA; V gene: TRBV5-6; CDR3 DNA: TGTGCCAGCAGCTTGGTGCACAGGGGAGCTGAAGCTTTCTTT; CDR3 protein: CASSLVHRGAEAFF
D gene: NA; J gene: TRBJ1-2; clone size: NA; V gene: TRBV6-6; CDR3 DNA: TGTGCCAGCACAGCAGGGCCAAACTATGGCTACACCTTC; CDR3 protein: CASTAGPNYGYTF
D gene: TRBD2; J gene: TRBJ2-7; clone size: NA; V gene: TRBV9; CDR3 DNA: TGTGCCAGCAGCCCCTCGTCCCTAGCGGGAGCCTACGAGCAGTACTTC; CDR3 protein: CASSPSSLAGAYEQYF
D gene: NA; J gene: TRBJ1-2; clone size: NA; V gene: TRBV6-5; CDR3 DNA: TGTGCCAGCAGTTACGCCCTCGGACTGACTAACTATGGCTACACCTTC; CDR3 protein: CASSYALGLTNYGYTF